This TCR beta chain was obtained from a study of T cell responses to AZD1222 COVID-19 vaccine. Regarding this clone: Its target is not known.

Method: immunoSEQ multiplex PCR; TCRdb's copy keeps in-frame clones and lacks some. The sample lists 100,000 to 120,000 clones; about 85% were seen once. V was pared by 6 bases and J by 6 bases, with 17 bases between. CDR3 length: 14 residues. Germline V gives CDR1 MRHNA, CDR2 SNTAGT. Overall study findings and caveats: Only a handful of AZD1222 recipients, more than five in all, had baseline seropositivity. The sample set comprised mostly white British donors with more females, and clonal diversity was possibly underestimated.

The sample consisted of peripheral blood, taken on day 0 of AZD1222 vaccination. This clonotype was obtained from an adult in good health. The rearrangement uses TRBV6-4 and TRBJ1-2; maybe TRBD1 (5 bases). CDR3 loop: CASRPQGGIDGYTF. The CDR3, as DNA: TGTGCCAGCAGGCCCCAGGGAGGGATCGATGGCTACACCTTC.